Each of the 5 T cell receptor beta chains below was sequenced from the same sample in a study of T cells after yellow fever vaccination. Each CDR3 protein is one row after TCRdb ran MiXCR on the 5' RACE reads. The sample holds roughly 340,000 distinct CDR3 sequences; approximately 4.2% are singletons and the top ten take around 24%. The sequenced sample was PBMCs, obtained 5 days after the yellow fever booster vaccination. These receptors came from a young man who received the YFV17D yellow fever vaccine.

This clonotype was observed many times. This sequence joins TRBV5-1 and TRBJ1-2; D may be TRBD1 (5 bases). This CDR3 comprises 14 residues. Germline CDR1 and CDR2: SGHRS and YFSETQ. V was trimmed by 0 bases and J by 0 bases, leaving 6 bases between them. CDR3 sequence: CASSLDRPNYGYTF. CDR3 sequence (DNA): TGCGCCAGCAGCTTGGACAGGCCTAACTATGGCTACACCTTC.

The rearrangement joins TRBV19 to TRBJ2-1, with 10 bases that match TRBD2. The CDR3 covers 16 residues. Germline CDR1 LNHDA, CDR2 SQIVND (reference sequence). V shed 5 bases, J shed 5 bases, and the junction held 9 bases outside the gene matches. The CDR3 loop reads CASSFQGLAFDNEQFF. CDR3 bases: TGTGCCAGTAGTTTCCAGGGACTAGCGTTCGACAATGAGCAGTTCTTC.

This clonotype was seen many times. The chain uses TRBV27 and TRBJ1-1; D possibly corresponds to TRBD1 (6 bases). Germline V gives CDR1 MNHEY, CDR2 SMNVEV (reference sequence). Between the trimmed V and J ends, which lost 2 bases and 0 bases, there was a span of 10 bases. This CDR3 comprises 15 residues. CDR3 residues: CASSLTGQLNTEAFF. The CDR3 coding sequence is TGTGCCAGCAGTTTAACCGGACAGCTGAACACTGAAGCTTTCTTT.

This clonotype was seen a few times. The gene calls are TRBV5-1 and TRBJ2-3; TRBD2 matches at 9 bases. J was trimmed by 4 bases and V by 4 bases; bases with no gene match: 7. CDR3 length equals 15 residues. The germline CDR1 and CDR2 sequences are SGHRS and YFSETQ. The CDR3 is CASSLAGPGADTQYF. The CDR3 DNA sequence: TGCGCCAGCAGCCTAGCGGGGCCGGGTGCAGATACGCAGTATTTT.

This clonotype was counted many times. The chain joins TRBV7-3 to TRBJ2-3; no clear D. With 3 bases removed from V and 2 bases from J, the gap between germline ends came to 9 bases. The germline V gene has CDR1 SGHTA and CDR2 FQGTGA. The CDR3 runs 14 residues. The CDR3 loop reads CASSFGIVTDTQYF. The CDR3 DNA sequence: TGTGCCAGCAGCTTTGGCATAGTCACAGATACGCAGTATTTT.